A single sample is the source of the 17 T cell receptor beta chains below, sequenced in a study of control samples from healthy donors and cancer patients. Measured with immunoSEQ multiplex PCR; TCRdb has only the in-frame clones, and not every one. The sample holds around 120,000 clones, over 90% seen once. Input material: blood. The receptors derive from a young man in good health.

The gene calls are TRBV11-2 and TRBJ1-2; 7 nucleotides line up with TRBD1. Germline V gene data show CDR1 as SGHAT and CDR2 as FQNNGV. After removal of 6 bases from V and 7 bases from J, the junction contained 8 bases not matched to a gene. This CDR3 is 13 amino acids long. CDR3 residues: CASRPPGQFGYTF. The CDR3 DNA follows: TGTGCCAGCAGGCCACCGGGACAGTTTGGCTACACCTTC.

This chain joins TRBV5-5 and TRBJ2-1, with TRBD1 matching over 10 bases. Germline V gene sequence: CDR1 SGHKS, CDR2 YYEKEE (reference sequence). The CDR3 loop spans 14 amino acids. Trimming took 3 bases from V and 6 from J; bases not matched to a gene: 3. The CDR3 spells CASSYRDRGNEQFF. The CDR3 coding sequence is TGTGCCAGCAGCTACCGGGACAGGGGCAATGAGCAGTTCTTC.

In its sample, this clone was seen once. J is TRBJ2-2 and V is TRBV11-3, with TRBD1 as a possible D gene (7 bases). Deletions cut 1 base from V and 5 bases from J, with 26 bases between. The CDR3 has 20 amino acids. The germline V gene encodes CDR1 SGHNT and CDR2 YENEEA. DNA for the CDR3: TGTGCCAGCAGCTTAGGTCGTTTTTCCCCGGGGGACAGCAGTACCGGGGAGCTGTTTTTT. Its translation is CASSLGRFSPGDSSTGELFF.

The chain couples TRBV5-1 to TRBJ2-2; D is unresolved. V lost 0 bases, J lost 6 bases, and 15 bases lay in between. This CDR3 is built from 16 residues. Per the germline V gene, CDR1 is SGHRS and CDR2 is YFSETQ. The CDR3 region is CASSLVMFLDSGELFF. The CDR3 DNA sequence: TGCGCCAGCAGCTTGGTTATGTTTTTAGATTCCGGGGAGCTGTTTTTT.

The chain employs TRBV7-9 and TRBJ2-7; weak D call: TRBD1 (6 bases). Trimming stripped 1 base from V and 0 bases from J, with 10 bases between. The CDR3 totals 15 residues. Germline loops: CDR1 SEHNR, CDR2 FQNEAQ (reference sequence). CDR3 nucleotides: TGTGCCAGCAGCTTAGTAACAGGGCCCTCCTACGAGCAGTACTTC. Amino acids: CASSLVTGPSYEQYF. The full variable domain, in which reference TRBV7-9 and TRBJ2-7 provide the parts outside the CDR3, is DTGVSQNPRHKITKRGQNVTFRCDPISEHNRLYWYRQTLGQGPEFLTYFQNEAQLEKSRLLSDRFSAERPKGSFSTLEIQRTEQGDSAMYLCASSLVTGPSYEQYFGPGTRLTVT.

This clone came up once. This chain joins TRBV11-2 and TRBJ2-2, with a possible D match to TRBD1 (7 bases). V lost 5 bases and J 4 bases, leaving 14 bases between the germline ends. The germline CDR1 and CDR2 sequences are SGHAT and FQNNGV. The CDR3 is 15 residues long. The CDR3 protein is CASSGRGTVTGELFF. CDR3 sequence (DNA): TGTGCCAGCAGCGGCCGCGGGACAGTCACCGGGGAGCTGTTTTTT.

V is TRBV7-2 and J is TRBJ2-5; D ambiguous. The CDR3 length is 14 residues. Germline V gene data show CDR1 as SGHTA and CDR2 as FQGNSA. V was shortened by 0 bases and J by 4 bases, with 9 bases between the two germline ends. The CDR3 reads CASSLAGSGETQYF. For the CDR3, the DNA is TGTGCCAGCAGCTTAGCAGGGTCCGGAGAGACCCAGTACTTC.

J is TRBJ2-1 and V is TRBV9, with D uncertain. Trimming removed 3 bases from V and 4 bases from J, with 5 bases in between. The CDR3 is 12 residues long. Germline V lookup: CDR1 SGDLS, CDR2 YYNGEE. The CDR3 region has the DNA TGTGCCAGCAGCGGACCTTACAATGAGCAGTTCTTC. Translation: CASSGPYNEQFF.

This clone has a single count. The genes are TRBV4-1 and TRBJ2-3, with D perhaps TRBD1 (7 bases). This CDR3 has 17 residues. V was trimmed by 0 bases and J by 6 bases, leaving 19 bases between them. Germline loops: CDR1 MGHRA, CDR2 YSYEKL. In DNA form, the CDR3 reads TGCGCCAGCAGCCAAGATAGCGGACAGGACTTTACGGATACGCAGTATTTT. Encoded protein: CASSQDSGQDFTDTQYF.

The rearrangement links TRBV20-1 to TRBJ1-4; D is possibly TRBD1 (6 bases). Looked up from germline, CDR1 is DFQATT and CDR2 is SNEGSKA (reference sequence). This CDR3 has 13 residues. Trimming took 3 bases from V and 8 from J, leaving 13 bases between them. The CDR3 region is CSASRQGREKLFF. The CDR3 nucleotides are TGCAGTGCTAGTCGGCAGGGGAGGGAAAAACTGTTTTTT.

This chain links TRBV15 with TRBJ1-2; D unclear. This CDR3 is built from 15 residues. CDR1 is LNHNV and CDR2 is YYDKDF in the germline V gene (reference sequence). Trimming took 0 bases from V and 6 from J, leaving 14 bases between them. Here the CDR3 DNA reads TGTGCCACCAGCAGAGATTTCGGACGGGTTAATGGCTACACCTTC. Protein product: CATSRDFGRVNGYTF.

The rearrangement uses TRBV7-9 and TRBJ1-4; D gene ambiguous. V shed 5 bases and J shed 3 bases, with 13 bases lying between them. From germline, CDR1 is SEHNR and CDR2 FQNEAQ (reference sequence). The CDR3 extends over 15 amino acids. The CDR3 is CASSLGFEANEKLFF. CDR3 coding DNA: TGTGCCAGCAGCCTTGGGTTTGAGGCTAATGAAAAACTGTTTTTT.

The chain uses TRBV29-1 and TRBJ2-3; the D is unclear. Trimming cost V 2 bases and J 9 bases, with 9 bases left between them. The CDR3 has 11 amino acids. The germline CDR1 and CDR2 sequences are SQVTM and ANQGSEA. The CDR3 protein is CSVEYLTTQYF. For the CDR3, the DNA is TGCAGCGTTGAATACCTAACCACGCAGTATTTT.

The gene calls are TRBV6-6 and TRBJ1-1; TRBD1 agrees at 11 bases. Trimming at V came to 6 bases and at J to 4 bases, leaving 10 bases not matched to a gene. This CDR3 is built from 16 residues. Germline V lookup: CDR1 MNHNY, CDR2 SVGAGI (reference sequence). This chain's CDR3 is CASSPSKGQGGTEAFF. The DNA of the CDR3 is TGTGCCAGCAGCCCCTCCAAGGGACAGGGGGGCACTGAAGCTTTCTTT.

The rearrangement uses TRBV6-4 and TRBJ1-4; possibly TRBD1 for D (5 bases). The CDR3 runs to 15 residues. The germline V gene encodes CDR1 MRHNA and CDR2 SNTAGT. V gave up 6 bases and J gave up 3 bases, with 14 bases separating them. CDR3 protein: CASSPSGRANEKLFF. CDR3 DNA sequence: TGTGCCAGCAGCCCCTCCGGCAGGGCTAATGAAAAACTGTTTTTT.

V and J are TRBV18 and TRBJ2-6, with D possibly being TRBD1 (5 bases). This CDR3 has 14 amino acids. Germline assignment: CDR1 KGHSH and CDR2 LQKENI. The V gene lost 0 bases and the J gene lost 5 bases, with 5 bases spanning the gap. This CDR3 is CASSPPDRANVLTF. In nucleotides, the CDR3 is TGTGCCAGCTCACCACCGGACAGGGCCAACGTCCTGACTTTC.

The chain links TRBV10-1 to TRBJ1-1; D gene uncertain. Germline CDR1 WNHNN, CDR2 SYGVQD (reference sequence). V was cut by 7 bases and J by 3 bases, with 18 bases left in between. The CDR3 spans 15 residues. This CDR3 is CASILESGEDTEAFF. The CDR3 coding sequence is TGCGCCAGCATTCTCGAAAGCGGGGAGGACACTGAAGCTTTCTTT.